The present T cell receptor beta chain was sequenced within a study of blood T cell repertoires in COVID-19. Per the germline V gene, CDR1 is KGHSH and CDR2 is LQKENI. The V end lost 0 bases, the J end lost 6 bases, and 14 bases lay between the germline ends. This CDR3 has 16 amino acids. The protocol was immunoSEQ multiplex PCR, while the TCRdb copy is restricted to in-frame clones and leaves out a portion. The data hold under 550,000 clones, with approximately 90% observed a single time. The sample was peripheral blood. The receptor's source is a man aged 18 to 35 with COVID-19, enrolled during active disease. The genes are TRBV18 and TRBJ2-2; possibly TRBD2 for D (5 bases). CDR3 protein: CASSPPFTTTPGELFF. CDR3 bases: TGTGCCAGCTCACCACCATTTACGACTACCCCCGGGGAGCTGTTTTTT.